What follows describes a single T cell receptor (beta chain). Its antigen is unidentified. The method was immunoSEQ multiplex PCR; TCRdb's version includes in-frame clones alone and lacks a portion of them. The table shows 55,000 to 85,000 clones, with approximately 95% occurring only once. These data are taken from a study of human thymus T cells. Resected material from corrective heart surgery provided the thymus tissue analysed. Findings of the study overall: In unrelated individuals, thymic repertoires overlapped highly, according to related research.

V was shortened by 2 bases and J by 6 bases, with 4 bases between the two germline ends. Germline V gene sequence: CDR1 DFQATT, CDR2 SNEGSKA (reference sequence). The CDR3 is made up of 10 amino acids. The chain employs TRBV20-1 and TRBJ2-5; D ambiguous. Material for sequencing was thymus tissue. The receptor's source is a girl under three years old with a congenital heart defect but otherwise immunologically healthy. CDR3 region: CSARCKTQYF. As DNA, the CDR3 is TGCAGTGCTAGATGTAAGACCCAGTACTTC.